This is a list of T cell receptor beta chains from one sample in a study of shared clonotypes between healthy human individuals. Repertoires were generated with immunoSEQ multiplex PCR, while TCRdb's copy carries only in-frame clones and drops some. This table holds more than 450,000 clones, around 74% found once. The sample consisted of PBMCs. The receptors derive from a woman aged 40-49 years in good health. Some clones in this sample may be carry-over from other donors' samples. Each CDR3 is given with its conserved first and last residue. A D gene is named only where the DNA matches it firmly. Size tells how often a clone was seen (once, few, many) or the class of an expanded clone, and some rows leave it out.

clone_size: .; v_call: TRBV29-1; j_call: TRBJ1-2; d_call: .; cdr3_aa: CSVETSGTLINYGYTF; cdr3_nt: TGCAGCGTTGAAACCTCCGGGACCTTGATTAACTATGGCTACACCTTC
clone_size: few; v_call: TRBV2; j_call: TRBJ2-5; d_call: TRBD2; cdr3_aa: CATAAGSQETQYF; cdr3_nt: TGTGCCACAGCAGCGGGATCCCAAGAGACCCAGTACTTC
clone_size: .; v_call: TRBV2; j_call: TRBJ1-2; d_call: TRBD1; cdr3_aa: CASRRTGGNYGYTF; cdr3_nt: TGTGCCAGCAGAAGGACAGGGGGAAACTATGGCTACACCTTC
clone_size: .; v_call: TRBV15; j_call: TRBJ1-2; d_call: TRBD1; cdr3_aa: CATSRDRDRAWVYF; cdr3_nt: TGTGCCACCAGCAGAGATCGGGACAGGGCCTGGGTCTACTTC
clone_size: .; v_call: TRBV7-8; j_call: TRBJ2-3; d_call: TRBD2; cdr3_aa: CASSSQTSRGDTQYF; cdr3_nt: TGTGCCAGCAGCTCACAGACTAGCCGTGGAGATACGCAGTATTTT
clone_size: .; v_call: TRBV4-2; j_call: TRBJ1-4; d_call: .; cdr3_aa: CASSPVEGQDEKLFF; cdr3_nt: TGTGCCAGCAGCCCGGTGGAGGGACAAGATGAAAAACTGTTTTTT
clone_size: .; v_call: TRBV5-6; j_call: TRBJ2-4; d_call: TRBD1; cdr3_aa: CASSLRQGKNIQYF; cdr3_nt: TGTGCCAGCAGCCTCCGACAGGGGAAAAACATTCAGTACTTC
clone_size: .; v_call: TRBV5-4; j_call: TRBJ2-2; d_call: .; cdr3_aa: CASSQDLEGPGELFF; cdr3_nt: TGCGCCAGCAGCCAAGATCTGGAGGGCCCCGGGGAGCTGTTTTTT
clone_size: .; v_call: TRBV6-6; j_call: TRBJ1-5; d_call: .; cdr3_aa: CASSYRQGGGNQPQHF; cdr3_nt: TGTGCCAGCAGTTACAGGCAGGGCGGGGGCAATCAGCCCCAGCATTTT
clone_size: .; v_call: TRBV10-3; j_call: TRBJ1-5; d_call: .; cdr3_aa: CAISESNGPSVNQPQHF; cdr3_nt: TGTGCCATCAGTGAGTCGAACGGACCGTCTGTCAATCAGCCCCAGCATTTT
clone_size: few; v_call: TRBV18; j_call: TRBJ2-3; d_call: .; cdr3_aa: CASQGSGTDTQYF; cdr3_nt: TGTGCCAGCCAGGGGAGTGGCACAGATACGCAGTATTTT
clone_size: .; v_call: TRBV7-3; j_call: TRBJ2-1; d_call: TRBD2; cdr3_aa: CASSSNVAGGLNEQFF; cdr3_nt: TGTGCCAGCAGCTCGAACGTAGCGGGAGGCCTCAATGAGCAGTTCTTC
clone_size: .; v_call: TRBV6-5; j_call: TRBJ2-1; d_call: .; cdr3_aa: CASSYTSGSYNEQFF; cdr3_nt: TGTGCCAGCAGTTACACGAGCGGTTCCTACAATGAGCAGTTCTTC
clone_size: .; v_call: TRBV27; j_call: TRBJ1-1; d_call: .; cdr3_aa: CASSEFRGEAFF; cdr3_nt: TGTGCCAGCAGTGAGTTTAGGGGGGAAGCTTTCTTT
clone_size: .; v_call: TRBV18; j_call: TRBJ1-2; d_call: TRBD1; cdr3_aa: CASSPDPGTGVIYGYTF; cdr3_nt: TGTGCCAGCTCACCAGACCCCGGGACAGGGGTTATCTATGGCTACACCTTC
clone_size: few; v_call: TRBV6-4; j_call: TRBJ2-1; d_call: .; cdr3_aa: CASSDGGDEQFF; cdr3_nt: TGTGCCAGCAGTGACGGGGGAGATGAGCAGTTCTTC
clone_size: .; v_call: TRBV7-6; j_call: TRBJ2-5; d_call: .; cdr3_aa: CASSLVGEQETQYF; cdr3_nt: TGTGCCAGCAGCTTAGTGGGGGAACAAGAGACCCAGTACTTC
clone_size: .; v_call: TRBV5-1; j_call: TRBJ2-5; d_call: .; cdr3_aa: CASSLTRGHATTETQYF; cdr3_nt: TGCGCCAGCAGCTTGACGCGGGGCCACGCCACGACAGAGACCCAGTACTTC
clone_size: .; v_call: TRBV5-1; j_call: TRBJ2-3; d_call: TRBD2; cdr3_aa: CASSLNPGGPGTDTQYF; cdr3_nt: TGCGCCAGCAGCTTGAATCCGGGAGGGCCAGGCACAGATACGCAGTATTTT
clone_size: .; v_call: TRBV5-1; j_call: TRBJ1-3; d_call: .; cdr3_aa: CASSLQGSGNTIYF; cdr3_nt: TGCGCCAGCAGCTTACAGGGCTCTGGAAACACCATATATTTT
clone_size: .; v_call: TRBV18; j_call: TRBJ2-3; d_call: TRBD2; cdr3_aa: CASSSSGARTDTQYF; cdr3_nt: TGTGCCAGCTCTTCTAGCGGTGCTCGGACAGATACGCAGTATTTT
clone_size: .; v_call: TRBV7-9; j_call: TRBJ1-1; d_call: TRBD1; cdr3_aa: CASSLARGPGPEAFF; cdr3_nt: TGTGCCAGCAGCTTAGCGAGGGGGCCGGGTCCTGAAGCTTTCTTT
clone_size: .; v_call: TRBV11-1; j_call: TRBJ2-1; d_call: TRBD1; cdr3_aa: CASSLDRGAYNEQFF; cdr3_nt: TGTGCCAGCAGCCTAGACAGGGGGGCCTACAATGAGCAGTTCTTC
clone_size: few; v_call: TRBV28; j_call: TRBJ2-2; d_call: .; cdr3_aa: CASSWGGGTGELFF; cdr3_nt: TGTGCCAGCAGTTGGGGAGGGGGCACCGGGGAGCTGTTTTTT
clone_size: .; v_call: TRBV30; j_call: TRBJ1-2; d_call: .; cdr3_aa: CAWNSGAYGYTF; cdr3_nt: TGTGCCTGGAATTCCGGGGCCTATGGCTACACCTTC
clone_size: .; v_call: TRBV7-2; j_call: TRBJ1-2; d_call: TRBD1; cdr3_aa: CASSFRSGTDGYTF; cdr3_nt: TGTGCCAGCAGCTTCCGTTCCGGGACAGATGGCTACACCTTC